This T cell receptor beta chain is from a study of sequential checkpoint blockade in melanoma. Study background: Arm A got nivolumab then ipilimumab; arm B the reverse, 1:1. Each arm's sequence ended with maintenance nivolumab.

Treatment noted: randomized to nivolumab then ipilimumab (arm A) or the reverse (arm B). PBMC sorting kept live CD3+CD8+ cells without CD19 or CD56. Profiling relied on immunoSEQ multiplex PCR, and the TCRdb table lists in-frame clones only, not all of them. Here the sample spans about 20,000 clones, about four fifths being singletons. In its sample, this clone was seen once. V gave up 5 bases and J gave up 2 bases; unmatched junction bases: 11. The CDR3 has 17 residues. CDR1 is SGHTA, CDR2 FQGNSA, per germline. V gene TRBV7-2 combines with J gene TRBJ2-3, with 9 bases identical to TRBD1. The sample consisted of CD8+ T cells sorted from blood (inferred from file names), taken from a patient given nivolumab and ipilimumab in sequence. This receptor was taken from a human donor with melanoma. DNA for the CDR3: TGTGCCAGCAGCCCACTCCCGGGGACAGGGATCACAGATACGCAGTATTTT. This translates into CASSPLPGTGITDTQYF.